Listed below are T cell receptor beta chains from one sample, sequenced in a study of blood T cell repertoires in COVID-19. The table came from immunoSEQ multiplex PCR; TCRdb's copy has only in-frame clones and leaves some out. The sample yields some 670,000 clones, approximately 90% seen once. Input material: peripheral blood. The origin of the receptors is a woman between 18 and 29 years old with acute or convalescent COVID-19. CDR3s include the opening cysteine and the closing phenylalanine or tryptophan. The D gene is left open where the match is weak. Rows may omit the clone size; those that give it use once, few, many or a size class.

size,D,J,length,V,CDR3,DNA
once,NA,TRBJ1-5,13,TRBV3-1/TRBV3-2,CASSLRRTGAQHF,TGTGCCAGCAGCCTTAGACGGACGGGGGCCCAGCATTTT
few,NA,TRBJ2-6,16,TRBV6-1,CASSGTASSGANVLTF,TGTGCCAGCAGTGGGACAGCAAGCTCTGGGGCCAACGTCCTGACTTTC
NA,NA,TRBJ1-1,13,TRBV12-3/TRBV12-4,CASSRTVNTEAFF,TGTGCCAGCAGCAGGACAGTGAACACTGAAGCTTTCTTT
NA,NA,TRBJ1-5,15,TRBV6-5,CASGQKGSGNQPQHF,TGTGCCAGCGGACAGAAGGGATCGGGCAATCAGCCCCAGCATTTT
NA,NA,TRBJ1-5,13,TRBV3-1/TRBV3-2,CASSQMPGQPQHF,TGTGCCAGCAGCCAAATGCCCGGGCAGCCCCAGCATTTT
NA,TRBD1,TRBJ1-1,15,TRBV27,CASSEIQGMNTEAFF,TGTGCCAGCAGTGAGATACAGGGGATGAACACTGAAGCTTTCTTT
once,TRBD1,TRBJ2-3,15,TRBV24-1,CATSETTGGADTQYF,TGTGCCACCAGTGAGACGACAGGGGGCGCGGATACGCAGTATTTT
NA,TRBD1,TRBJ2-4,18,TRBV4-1,CASSQGRAGGAAKNIQYF,TGCGCCAGCAGCCAAGGTAGGGCAGGGGGCGCGGCCAAAAACATTCAGTACTTC
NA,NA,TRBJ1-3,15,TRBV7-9,CASSLASTAGNTIYF,TGTGCCAGCAGCTTAGCTTCGACAGCTGGAAACACCATATATTTT
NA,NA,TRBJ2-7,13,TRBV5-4,CASSFQESREQYF,TGTGCCAGCAGCTTCCAAGAGTCGCGCGAGCAGTACTTC
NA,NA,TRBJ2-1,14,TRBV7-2,CASSLGPAYNEQFF,TGTGCCAGCAGCTTAGGTCCAGCCTACAATGAGCAGTTCTTC
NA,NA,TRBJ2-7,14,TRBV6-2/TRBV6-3,CASSSGSWVYEQYF,TGTGCCAGCAGTTCGGGGTCTTGGGTCTACGAGCAGTACTTC
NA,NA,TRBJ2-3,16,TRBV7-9,CASSLVSVPSTDTQYF,TGTGCCAGCAGCTTAGTGTCAGTTCCAAGCACAGATACGCAGTATTTT
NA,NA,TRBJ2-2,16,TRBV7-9,CASSLIRGRGSGELFF,TGTGCCAGCAGCTTAATCCGGGGACGGGGGTCCGGGGAGCTGTTTTTT
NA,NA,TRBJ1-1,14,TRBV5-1,CASSPGRGYSEAFF,TGCGCCAGCAGCCCTGGGCGTGGGTACTCTGAAGCTTTCTTT
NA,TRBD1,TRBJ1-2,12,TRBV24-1,CATSDDRDGYTF,TGTGCCACCAGTGATGACAGGGATGGCTACACCTTC
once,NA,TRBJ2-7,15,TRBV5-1,CASSLASGTGYEQYF,TGCGCCAGCAGCTTGGCCTCGGGTACGGGCTACGAGCAGTACTTC
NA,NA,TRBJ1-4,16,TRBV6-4,CASSDSTRDINEKLFF,TGTGCCAGCAGTGACTCAACCAGGGATATTAATGAAAAACTGTTTTTT
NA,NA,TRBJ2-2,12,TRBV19,CASRENTGELFF,TGTGCCAGCAGGGAGAACACCGGGGAGCTGTTTTTT
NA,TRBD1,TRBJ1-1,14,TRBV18,CASSPQGQGDEAFF,TGTGCCAGCTCACCACAGGGACAGGGGGATGAAGCTTTCTTT
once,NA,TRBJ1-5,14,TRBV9,CASSLTGSNQPQHF,TGTGCCAGCAGTTTGACAGGTTCCAATCAGCCCCAGCATTTT
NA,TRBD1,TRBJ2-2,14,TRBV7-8,CASGRGQGSGELFF,TGTGCCAGCGGCCGGGGACAGGGTTCCGGGGAGCTGTTTTTT
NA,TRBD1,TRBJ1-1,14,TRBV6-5,CASSNRGREGEAFF,TGTGCCAGCAGTAACAGGGGGCGAGAGGGTGAAGCTTTCTTT
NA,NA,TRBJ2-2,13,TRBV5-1,CASSFLYTGELFF,TGCGCCAGCAGCTTCCTCTACACCGGGGAGCTGTTTTTT
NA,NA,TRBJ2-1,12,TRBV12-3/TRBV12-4,CASTGVFTEQFF,TGTGCCAGCACGGGGGTTTTCACTGAGCAGTTCTTC
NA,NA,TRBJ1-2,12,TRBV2,CASSEAFYGYTF,TGTGCCAGCAGTGAGGCATTCTATGGCTACACCTTC
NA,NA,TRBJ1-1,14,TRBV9,CASSTGSLNTEAFF,TGTGCCAGCAGCACAGGGTCTCTGAACACTGAAGCTTTCTTT
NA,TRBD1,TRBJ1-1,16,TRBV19,CASSIGGQGLNTEAFF,TGTGCCAGTAGTATAGGTGGACAGGGGTTGAACACTGAAGCTTTCTTT
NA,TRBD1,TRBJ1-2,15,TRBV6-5,CASSYSPPTGEGYTF,TGTGCCAGCAGTTATTCCCCCCCCACAGGGGAAGGCTACACCTTC
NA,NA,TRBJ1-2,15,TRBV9,CASSVDGEWHYGYTF,TGTGCCAGCAGCGTAGACGGGGAGTGGCACTATGGCTACACCTTC